These T cell receptor beta chains were read from a single sample in a study of blood T cell repertoires in COVID-19. Method: immunoSEQ multiplex PCR; TCRdb's copy keeps in-frame clones and lacks some. The data show about 270,000 clones, roughly 91% seen once. The sample was PBMCs or T cells enriched from blood (not recorded which). Receptor source: a woman aged 40 to 50 with acute COVID-19. Both conserved end residues are part of each CDR3. The listing skips clone size in some rows; elsewhere it reads once, few, many or a size class.

length	size	V	J	CDR3
14	-	TRBV4-2	TRBJ1-1	CASSRRGGDTEAFF
17	-	TRBV2	TRBJ2-2	CASSEALLLGGAGELFF
15	-	TRBV28	TRBJ1-4	CASSSPGLRNEKLFF
17	-	TRBV15	TRBJ2-7	CATSREGTSAGSYEQYF
15	-	TRBV5-4	TRBJ2-7	CASSLGAGAPYEQYF
19	-	TRBV4-3	TRBJ1-5	CASSQDPGNPPPPRQPQHF
14	few	TRBV3-1/TRBV3-2	TRBJ2-7	CASSQGGRGYEQYF
15	-	TRBV6-8	TRBJ1-5	CASSYLAASGQPQHF
15	-	TRBV28	TRBJ2-2	CASSLTGTTTGELFF
17	-	TRBV5-1	TRBJ2-5	CASSLWGTGASQETQYF
13	once	TRBV12-5	TRBJ1-2	CASGPFLGSGYTF
16	once	TRBV3-1/TRBV3-2	TRBJ1-4	CASSQLGQGVNEKLFF
13	-	TRBV27	TRBJ2-1	CASSFDRVGEQFF
17	-	TRBV5-1	TRBJ2-2	CASSWGTSGANTGELFF
15	-	TRBV28	TRBJ1-1	CASNGGGAGDTEAFF
16	-	TRBV24-1	TRBJ2-5	CATSDPGADSAGTQYF
16	-	TRBV25-1	TRBJ1-3	CASSESPGVTGNTIYF
13	-	TRBV10-2	TRBJ2-4	CASSIAGINIQYF
15	-	TRBV14	TRBJ1-1	CASSHPGQGGLEAFF
13	-	TRBV19	TRBJ2-7	CASSVASGDEQYF
13	-	TRBV12-3/TRBV12-4	TRBJ1-2	CASSRGLREGYTF
18	-	TRBV4-1	TRBJ2-3	CASSQDWEKRGSTDTQYF
14	many	TRBV2	TRBJ2-7	CASSPGGVRLEQYF
12	-	TRBV12-3/TRBV12-4	TRBJ2-3	CASSLLPGTQYF
15	-	TRBV7-9	TRBJ1-5	CASSSDRGWKQPQHF
15	once	TRBV19	TRBJ1-2	CASSTLDRANYGYTF
15	few	TRBV4-2	TRBJ2-7	CASSQRLAGGYEQYF
14	-	TRBV24-1	TRBJ2-7	CATSDSGQGHEQYF
15	-	TRBV11-2	TRBJ2-7	CASSLKAGGIYEQYF
17	-	TRBV7-8	TRBJ2-3	CASSEDPGQGATDTQYF
18	once	TRBV4-1	TRBJ2-3	CASSLRPVGGASTDTQYF
15	-	TRBV9	TRBJ2-7	CASSVGQGIGYEQYF